The 25 T cell receptor beta chains presented below share a single source sample, sequenced in a study of blood T cell repertoires in COVID-19. Assay: immunoSEQ multiplex PCR; the TCRdb copy retains only in-frame clones and omits some. The data contain fewer than 350,000 clones, 75% to 90% of them seen just once; the ten biggest clones take up roughly 4%. The sequenced sample consisted of PBMCs or T cells enriched from blood (not recorded which). Receptor source: a woman under 40 with acute COVID-19.

J is TRBJ1-5 and V is TRBV18; weak D call: TRBD1 (5 bases). V was trimmed by 6 bases and J by 5 bases, leaving 17 bases between them. Germline values: CDR1 KGHSH, CDR2 LQKENI. The CDR3 loop spans 15 amino acids. The CDR3 loop reads CASSRGGGWDQPQHF. CDR3 in DNA: TGTGCCAGCTCCCGCGGGGGGGGTTGGGATCAGCCCCAGCATTTT.

With regard to this clone: The same CDR3 arises from other DNA sequences in this sample as well. The chain joins TRBV28 to TRBJ2-3; 8 bases match TRBD1. The CDR3 covers 15 residues. Germline V gene lookup returns CDR1 MDHEN and CDR2 SYDVKM. J lost 1 base, V lost 4 bases, and 4 bases had no gene match. CDR3 region: CASSSPGQGTDTQYF. CDR3 DNA: TGTGCCAGCAGTTCCCCGGGACAGGGCACAGATACGCAGTATTTT.

J is TRBJ1-2 and V is TRBV28; 10 nucleotides align to TRBD1. J gave up 8 bases and V 9 bases, and 12 bases lay outside the gene matches. Germline CDR1 and CDR2: MDHEN and SYDVKM. The CDR3 is made up of 14 amino acids. CDR3 region: CASRGQGTYEGYTF. The CDR3 bases are TGTGCCAGTAGGGGACAGGGGACATATGAGGGCTACACCTTC.

V gene TRBV6-5 combines with J gene TRBJ2-3; 7 bases are a match to TRBD1. Per germline, CDR1 MNHEY and CDR2 SVGAGI. The length of the CDR3 is 14 residues. V dropped 9 bases and J dropped 3; count of bases not matched to a gene: 9. The chain's CDR3 is CARDTGELTDTQYF. For the CDR3, the DNA is TGTGCCAGGGATACAGGGGAATTGACAGATACGCAGTATTTT.

The chain recombines TRBV5-1 with TRBJ2-5; 8 positions agree with TRBD1. Germline trimming cut 4 bases from V and 2 bases from J; bases unmatched to any gene: 4. The CDR3 is 14 amino acids. The V gene's germline CDR1 is SGHRS and CDR2 YFSETQ. CDR3 nucleotide sequence: TGCGCCAGCAGCACAGGACAGGGACAAGAGACCCAGTACTTC. This gives the protein CASSTGQGQETQYF.

The CDR3 is CASSQLTGSGTDTQYF. DNA for the CDR3: TGCGCCAGCAGCCAGCTTACGGGGTCGGGCACAGATACGCAGTATTTT. The gene calls are TRBV4-1 and TRBJ2-3; a weak D match, TRBD2 (5 bases). Germline V gene sequence: CDR1 MGHRA, CDR2 YSYEKL. CDR3 length: 16 amino acids. The ends were cut back, 3 bases at V and 1 base at J, with 14 bases in the middle.

The V gene is TRBV16, the J gene TRBJ2-7; TRBD1 is a possible D gene (6 bases). The CDR3 contains 17 residues. Between the trimmed V and J ends, which lost 1 base and 3 bases, there was a span of 19 bases. Germline lookup yields CDR1 KGHSY and CDR2 FQNENV. Here the CDR3 reads CASSQFFPGHTIYEQYF. CDR3 DNA sequence: TGTGCCAGCAGCCAATTCTTCCCGGGACACACCATCTACGAGCAGTACTTC.

As DNA, the CDR3 is TGTGCCAGCAGCTTGGGGGGACCCAATGAAAAACTGTTTTTT. Amino acids: CASSLGGPNEKLFF. This rearrangement joins TRBV7-3 to TRBJ1-4; weak D call: TRBD1 (5 bases). Looked up from germline, CDR1 is SGHTA and CDR2 is FQGTGA. Trimming pared 3 bases from V and 5 bases from J, leaving 10 bases between. The CDR3 is 14 residues long.

The chain's CDR3 is CASREGPGQYYEQYF. CDR3 in DNA: TGTGCCAGCAGGGAAGGACCGGGACAGTATTACGAGCAGTACTTC. V and J are TRBV27 and TRBJ2-7, with TRBD1 matching over 7 bases. This CDR3 comprises 15 residues. V shed 6 bases, J shed 4 bases, and the junction held 12 bases outside the gene matches. Germline CDR1 and CDR2: MNHEY and SMNVEV (reference sequence).

The V gene is TRBV7-2, the J gene TRBJ1-5, with D possibly TRBD1 on 5 matching bases. CDR3 length equals 13 residues. Germline V gene data show CDR1 as SGHTA and CDR2 as FQGNSA. Trimming stripped 5 bases from V and 3 bases from J, with 8 bases between. CDR3 residues: CASSRQINQPQHF. CDR3 sequence (DNA): TGTGCCAGCAGCCGACAGATCAATCAGCCCCAGCATTTT.

This sequence joins TRBV5-4 and TRBJ1-4, with D tentatively TRBD1 (6 bases). The ends were cut back, 1 base at V and 8 bases at J, with 12 bases in the middle. This CDR3 region has 14 residues. CDR1 and CDR2 (germline): SGHNT, YYREEE (reference sequence). The DNA for the CDR3 is TGTGCCAGCAGCTTGAACAGGGAAGGGGAAAAACTGTTTTTT. Translation gives CASSLNREGEKLFF.

This chain links TRBV5-4 with TRBJ2-2, with TRBD1 identical over 9 bases. V dropped 6 bases and J dropped 4; count of bases not matched to a gene: 10. Per germline, CDR1 SGHNT and CDR2 YYREEE (reference sequence). This CDR3 has 16 residues. The CDR3, as DNA: TGTGCCAGCACCTCCATGGGACAGGGTACCACCGGGGAGCTGTTTTTT. This translates into CASTSMGQGTTGELFF.

The chain is built from TRBV6-9 and TRBJ2-2, with 7 bases fitting TRBD1. The length of the CDR3 is 16 residues. V was clipped by 7 bases and J by 1 base; unmatched bases: 9. Per the germline V gene, CDR1 is MNHGY and CDR2 is SVAAGI. The CDR3, as DNA: TGTGCCAGCATAGGCCCGGACAGGATGAACACCGGGGAGCTGTTTTTT. The encoded protein is CASIGPDRMNTGELFF.

In this sample, this clone turned up a few times. V and J are TRBV27 and TRBJ1-4; possibly TRBD1 for D (5 bases). This CDR3 is built from 16 residues. The germline V gene has CDR1 MNHEY and CDR2 SMNVEV (reference sequence). V lost 2 bases to trimming and J lost 7 bases, with 17 bases between them. Here the CDR3 reads CASSLRSGGRGEKLFF. Here the CDR3 DNA reads TGTGCCAGCAGTTTAAGGTCGGGGGGTCGGGGTGAAAAACTGTTTTTT.

This chain links TRBV9 with TRBJ2-2; tentatively, D is TRBD2 (6 bases). This CDR3 contains 15 residues. V shed 3 bases and J shed 1 base, with 10 bases lying between them. In germline, CDR1 is SGDLS, CDR2 YYNGEE. The chain's CDR3 is CASSAGTLNTGELFF. CDR3 in DNA: TGTGCCAGCAGCGCCGGGACTTTGAACACCGGGGAGCTGTTTTTT.

The rearrangement joins TRBV7-2 to TRBJ2-1, with D uncertain. The CDR3 length is 15 residues. V lost 6 bases to trimming and J lost 1 base, with 13 bases between them. Germline values: CDR1 SGHTA, CDR2 FQGNSA. CDR3 residues: CASRAAPGSYNEQFF. CDR3 nucleotides: TGTGCCAGCAGGGCAGCCCCCGGGTCCTACAATGAGCAGTTCTTC.

The V call is TRBV5-4, the J call TRBJ2-1; D may be TRBD1 (7 bases). Trimming left V 4 bases short and J 5 bases short, with 13 bases between. The CDR3 spans 14 residues. Germline V gives CDR1 SGHNT, CDR2 YYREEE (reference sequence). The CDR3 bases are TGTGCCAGCAGCGCGGGACAGTACAACAATGAGCAGTTCTTC. Its translation: CASSAGQYNNEQFF. Based on the CDR3 plus reference TRBV5-4 and TRBJ2-1, the full variable domain is ETGVTQSPTHLIKTRGQQVTLRCSSQSGHNTVSWYQQALGQGPQFIFQYYREEENGRGNFPPRFSGLQFPNYSSELNVNALELDDSALYLCASSAGQYNNEQFFGPGTRLTVL.

The gene calls are TRBV29-1 and TRBJ2-1, with 7 bases lining up with TRBD1. Germline CDR1 SQVTM, CDR2 ANQGSEA. V lost 3 bases, J lost 8 bases, and 1 base stayed unmatched. The CDR3 is 11 amino acids. The CDR3 nucleotides read TGCAGCGTTGAGACAGGGCATGAGCAGTTCTTC. Its protein product is CSVETGHEQFF.

The rearrangement links TRBV5-8 to TRBJ1-5; 10 nucleotides match TRBD1. The V gene's germline CDR1 is SGHTS and CDR2 YDEGEE. V was pared by 3 bases and J by 1 base, with 4 bases of the junction left unmatched. The CDR3 is 16 residues long. CDR3 DNA sequence: TGTGCCAGCAGCTCCTGGGACAGGGGAAGCAATCAGCCCCAGCATTTT. Translating it yields CASSSWDRGSNQPQHF. Full variable domain (remainder filled in from reference TRBV5-8 and TRBJ1-5): EAGVTQSPTHLIKTRGQQATLRCSPISGHTSVYWYQQALGLGLQFLLWYDEGEERNRGNFPPRFSGRQFPNYSSELNVNALELEDSALYLCASSSWDRGSNQPQHFGDGTRLSIL.

The rearrangement joins TRBV30 to TRBJ2-7; D unresolved. Germline CDR1 GTSNPN, CDR2 SVGIG (reference sequence). CDR3 length: 13 residues. V lost 0 bases and J lost 3, with 9 bases in between. CDR3 in DNA: TGTGCCTGGAGTGTGAGACTGTTCTACGAGCAGTACTTC. Translated, it gives CAWSVRLFYEQYF.

The gene calls are TRBV27 and TRBJ1-2; maybe TRBD1 (5 bases). The germline CDR1 and CDR2 sequences are MNHEY and SMNVEV (reference sequence). The V end was cut by 4 bases, the J end by 2 bases, with 8 bases between. The CDR3 spans 13 residues. The CDR3 loop is CASSSRANYGYTF. The CDR3 nucleotides are TGTGCCAGCAGTTCCAGGGCGAACTATGGCTACACCTTC.

This clone occurred a few times. This sequence joins TRBV10-2 and TRBJ2-3; D possibly corresponds to TRBD2 (5 bases). The length of the CDR3 is 14 residues. Germline-derived CDR1 and CDR2 are WSHSY and SAAADI. Deletions cut 3 bases from V and 3 bases from J, with 10 bases between. CDR3 nucleotide sequence: TGCGCCAGCAGTGATGTGGGAGAGACAGATACGCAGTATTTT. Protein: CASSDVGETDTQYF.

The J gene is TRBJ1-5, the V gene TRBV2; TRBD1 matches 8 bases. CDR3 size: 15 residues. Trimming took 7 bases from V and 1 from J; bases not matched to a gene: 6. In germline, CDR1 is SNHLY, CDR2 FYNNEI. The DNA of the CDR3 is TGTGCCAGCAACGGACAGGGAGTCAGCAATCAGCCCCAGCATTTT. Translation gives CASNGQGVSNQPQHF.

The sample holds one count of this clone. The gene calls are TRBV5-1 and TRBJ2-7, with 10 nucleotides matching TRBD2. The trim removed 0 bases at V and 0 bases at J, leaving 3 bases unmatched. Germline CDR1 and CDR2: SGHRS and YFSETQ. The CDR3 runs 16 residues. CDR3 coding DNA: TGCGCCAGCAGCTTGGTCCCTAGCGGGAGCTCCTACGAGCAGTACTTC. Translating gives CASSLVPSGSSYEQYF.

The chain joins TRBV14 to TRBJ1-5; 8 positions agree with TRBD1. The germline V gene has CDR1 SGHDN and CDR2 FVKESK. Losses at the gene ends were 2 bases for V and 2 bases for J; bases not matched to a gene: 5. This CDR3 contains 16 residues. Written as DNA, the CDR3 is TGTGCCAGCAGCCAAAGGACAGGGTCGGGCAATCAGCCCCAGCATTTT. Translation: CASSQRTGSGNQPQHF. Looking up the rest from reference TRBV14 and TRBJ1-5 gives the full variable domain: EAGVTQFPSHSVIEKGQTVTLRCDPISGHDNLYWYRRVMGKEIKFLLHFVKESKQDESGMPNNRFLAERTGGTYSTLKVQPAELEDSGVYFCASSQRTGSGNQPQHFGDGTRLSIL.